Each of the 15 T cell receptor beta chains below was sequenced from the same sample in a study of T and B cells in COVID-19 patients. Blood genomic DNA input for TRB amplification was about 250-500 ng. Multiplex PCR with BIOMED2 TRB-A/B primer pools amplified TRB rearrangements. TCRdb re-analysed the multiplex PCR reads in MiXCR, keeping a single row per CDR3 protein. The sample has 10,000 to 15,000 distinct CDR3 sequences; about 31% are singletons. Sequencing was done on a sample of blood. The receptors come from a human donor who had recovered from COVID-19.

The V call is TRBV5-1, the J call TRBJ2-1, with TRBD2 matching 8 bases. The CDR3 sequence is 12 residues long. Looked up from germline, CDR1 is SGHRS and CDR2 is YFSETQ. With 1 base clipped from V and 16 bases from J, the junction kept 7 bases outside the gene matches. The CDR3 sequence is CASSLKGLGGFF. Here the CDR3 DNA reads TGCGCCAGCAGCTTGAAGGGACTAGGGGGTTTCTTC.

This clonotype was picked up a small number of times. This chain links TRBV15 with TRBJ2-3; TRBD2 aligns across 10 bases. This CDR3 comprises 19 residues. V was pared by 1 base and J by 5 bases, with 15 bases of the junction left unmatched. In germline, CDR1 is LNHNV, CDR2 YYDKDF (reference sequence). DNA for the CDR3: TGTGCCACCAGCAGAGCTCGATCCCGAGGGACTAGCGTCCAAGATACGCAGTATTTT. This sequence encodes CATSRARSRGTSVQDTQYF.

The genes are TRBV15 and TRBJ1-5; 11 bases line up with TRBD1. CDR3 length: 16 amino acids. The germline CDR1 and CDR2 sequences are LNHNV and YYDKDF (reference sequence). The J segment lost 6 bases and the V segment lost 3 bases, leaving 7 bases of the junction unmatched. The CDR3 loop reads CATSRGRDRGTQPQHF. The CDR3 region has the DNA TGTGCCACCAGCAGGGGCCGGGACAGGGGGACTCAGCCCCAGCATTTT.

CDR3 sequence (DNA): TGTGCCAGCACCCGACAGGGGATCGCAGATACGCAGTATTTT. Translation: CASTRQGIADTQYF. The chain recombines TRBV7-9 with TRBJ2-3, with 8 positions matching TRBD1. The V gene's germline CDR1 is SEHNR and CDR2 FQNEAQ (reference sequence). With 7 bases clipped from V and 4 bases from J, the junction kept 7 bases outside the gene matches. The CDR3 totals 14 residues.

The chain joins TRBV19 to TRBJ2-3; TRBD1 matches at 9 bases. The CDR3 covers 15 residues. Germline values: CDR1 LNHDA, CDR2 SQIVND (reference sequence). V shed 5 bases, J shed 3 bases, and the junction held 6 bases outside the gene matches. For the CDR3, the DNA is TGTGCCAGTAGTCTGGGACAGGGAGGGACAGATACGCAGTATTTT. Protein sequence: CASSLGQGGTDTQYF.

The chain has TRBV12-3 or TRBV12-4 and TRBJ2-3, with 8 bases lining up with TRBD2. Trimming at V came to 2 bases and at J to 6 bases, leaving 7 bases not matched to a gene. The CDR3 covers 15 residues. In DNA, the CDR3 is TGTGCCAGCAGTTTAAGGGGACTAGATTCCGATACGCAGTATTTT. Translating gives CASSLRGLDSDTQYF.

A few counts support this clonotype. This chain links TRBV6-5 with TRBJ2-7; TRBD1 agrees at 7 bases. Germline lookup yields CDR1 MNHEY and CDR2 SVGAGI. The junction had 12 bases not matched to a gene; V was cut back by 7 bases and J by 3 bases. The CDR3 is 15 amino acids. CDR3 sequence (DNA): TGTGCCAGCACCGCCCGGACAGGTTACCTCTACGAGCAGTACTTC. Protein: CASTARTGYLYEQYF.

This chain links TRBV6-5 with TRBJ2-7, with TRBD1 matching 7 bases. V trimming: 5 bases; J trimming: 0 bases; junction bases outside the gene matches: 10. The germline CDR1 and CDR2 sequences are MNHEY and SVGAGI. The CDR3 runs to 16 residues. CDR3 sequence reads: CASSVRGDRASYEQYF. The CDR3 DNA reads as TGTGCCAGCAGTGTGAGGGGTGACAGGGCCTCCTACGAGCAGTACTTC.

This clonotype was recorded a few times. The CDR3 DNA reads TGTGCCAGCAGGAATCCGCAGGACTATGGCTACACCTTC. Amino acids: CASRNPQDYGYTF. The V gene is TRBV7-2, the J gene TRBJ1-2; unclear D gene. Germline loops: CDR1 SGHTA, CDR2 FQGNSA. The CDR3 totals 13 residues. Deletions cut 6 bases from V and 3 bases from J, with 11 bases between.

This clonotype was picked up one time. CDR3 sequence: CASGREFNWATDTQYF. DNA for the CDR3: TGTGCCAGCGGCAGGGAATTTAATTGGGCCACAGATACGCAGTATTTT. The gene calls are TRBV11-3 and TRBJ2-3, with a tentative D call TRBD1 (5 bases). The CDR3 runs to 16 residues. CDR1 and CDR2 (germline): SGHNT, YENEEA. Deletions cut 8 bases from V and 2 bases from J, with 20 bases between.

There are a few counts of this clonotype. J is TRBJ2-1 and V is TRBV7-9; 9 bases fit TRBD2. The CDR3 sequence is 15 residues long. After removal of 2 bases from V and 8 bases from J, the junction contained 7 bases not matched to a gene. Per germline, CDR1 SEHNR and CDR2 FQNEAQ (reference sequence). DNA of the CDR3: TGTGCCAGCAGCTTACTTAGCGGGAGTAGCTATGAGCAGTTCTTC. Its protein product is CASSLLSGSSYEQFF.

The V gene is TRBV19, the J gene TRBJ1-5; D is possibly TRBD1 (6 bases). V was clipped by 4 bases and J by 4 bases, with 14 bases between them. Germline-derived CDR1 and CDR2 are LNHDA and SQIVND (reference sequence). This CDR3 is built from 15 residues. The CDR3 is CASSTTGKGNQPQHF. In DNA form, the CDR3 reads TGTGCCAGTAGTACAACAGGGAAGGGGAATCAGCCCCAGCATTTT.

Judged by abundance, this clonotype is medium-sized. This chain joins TRBV18 and TRBJ2-3; 9 bases are shared with TRBD1. V lost 3 bases, J lost 2 bases, and 3 bases stayed unmatched. Germline CDR1 is KGHSH and CDR2 is LQKENI. The CDR3 loop spans 15 amino acids. CDR3 DNA: TGTGCCAGCTCACCGAGGACAGGGGACACAGATACGCAGTATTTT. Protein product: CASSPRTGDTDTQYF.

This clonotype was seen at least ten times. The rearrangement links TRBV19 to TRBJ2-7; D unresolved. The V and J ends lost 5 bases and 3 bases respectively, with 11 bases between them. Germline CDR1 reads LNHDA; CDR2 reads SQIVND (reference sequence). The CDR3 runs 13 residues. The CDR3 region is CASSPSLVYEQYF. CDR3 DNA: TGTGCCAGTAGTCCGAGTCTAGTCTACGAGCAGTACTTC.

This chain uses TRBV6-5 with TRBJ1-2; D is unresolved. The CDR3 spans 12 residues. Per germline, CDR1 MNHEY and CDR2 SVGAGI. V gave up 2 bases and J gave up 8 bases, with 9 bases separating them. DNA for the CDR3: TGTGCCAGCAGTTACGTTGTAGGGGGCTACACCTTC. Translating it yields CASSYVVGGYTF.